The 14 T cell receptor beta chains below were found in one sample sequenced in a study of CD8+CD57+ T cells in acquired aplastic anemia. The template for TCR beta VDJ and CDR3 sequence profiling was genomic DNA. Using its own MiXCR run on the reads, TCRdb lists one record per CDR3 protein. Of some 120,000 distinct CDR3 sequences in the sample, almost 40% were seen once. Individuals selected for sequencing had exhibited CD8+CD57+ cell expansion on flow cytometry. Sequencing used sorted CD4+, CD8+, or CD8+CD57+ T cells (not recorded which) from PBMCs. The receptor source for this set is a human donor with aplastic anemia.

This clonotype was seen ten or more times. The V and J genes are TRBV5-8 and TRBJ1-2; 8 nucleotides agree with TRBD1. The J segment lost 2 bases and the V segment lost 3 bases, leaving 6 bases of the junction unmatched. CDR1 SGHTS and CDR2 YDEGEE come from the germline V gene. CDR3 length: 15 residues. This CDR3 reads CASSSRTGSNYGYTF. As DNA, the CDR3 is TGTGCCAGCAGCTCTCGGACAGGGTCCAACTATGGCTACACCTTC.

This clonotype was counted at least ten times. V and J are TRBV12-5 and TRBJ2-5; D gene unclear. Deletions cut 4 bases from V and 3 bases from J, with 9 bases between. Germline values: CDR1 LGHNT, CDR2 FRNRAP. The CDR3 totals 13 residues. CDR3 in DNA: TGTGCTAGTGGTTGGTCTATCGAAGAGACCCAGTACTTC. It translates to CASGWSIEETQYF.

This clonotype showed up just once. One end of the junction does not line up with germline, which may come from a read error. The chain carries TRBV2 and TRBJ1-1, with TRBD1 matching 7 bases. Germline CDR1 and CDR2: SNHLY and FYNNEI. This CDR3 is built from 15 residues. The CDR3 sequence: CAGSEQGVTEGEAFF. The CDR3 DNA is TGTGCCGGCAGTGAGCAGGGGGTGACAGAGGGTGAAGCTTTCTTT.

The CDR3 DNA sequence: TGTGCCATTCACCGGGACAGGGGGTTCCAAGAGACCCAGTACTTC. This encodes CAIHRDRGFQETQYF. The chain has TRBV7-9 and TRBJ2-5; 11 bases are a match to TRBD1. V lost 10 bases, J lost 1 base, and 8 bases stayed unmatched. The germline V gene has CDR1 SEHNR and CDR2 FQNEAQ (reference sequence). The CDR3 is 15 residues long.

With respect to this clonotype: Relative to the germline gene, one junction end is altered; a read error may explain this. The genes are TRBV29-1 and TRBJ2-5, with TRBD2 matching 13 bases. In germline, CDR1 is SQVTM, CDR2 ANQGSEA. This CDR3 has 16 residues. The CDR3 DNA follows: TGCAGCGTAGAAGGGACTAGCGGGGCACCCCAAGAGACCCAGTACTTC. Its protein is CSVEGTSGAPQETQYF.

This clonotype showed up many times. This chain links TRBV12-3 or TRBV12-4 with TRBJ2-3, with 11 bases fitting TRBD2. CDR3 size: 15 residues. V lost 5 bases and J lost 8; bases outside the gene matches: 9. CDR3 DNA sequence: TGTGCCAGCAGTCGAGAACTAGCGGGGGAGGGTACGCAGTATTTT. It codes for CASSRELAGEGTQYF.

With regard to this clonotype: A much more abundant neighbour one base away suggests this may be a read error. The V and J genes are TRBV5-6 and TRBJ1-6; TRBD1 aligns across 8 bases. CDR3 length equals 16 residues. Germline V lookup: CDR1 SGHDT, CDR2 YYEEEE. The CDR3 region is CVSSLRDRTYNSPLHF. In DNA, the CDR3 is TGTGTCAGCAGCTTGAGGGACAGGACTTATAATTCACCCCTCCACTTT. The variable domain in full, completed from reference TRBV5-6 and TRBJ1-6, reads DAGVTQSPTHLIKTRGQQVTLRCSPKSGHDTVSWYQQALGQGPQFIFQYYEEEERQRGNFPDRFSGHQFPNYSSELNVNALLLGDSALYLCVSSLRDRTYNSPLHFGNGTRLTVT.

The table lists this clonotype with many counts. V is TRBV4-3 and J is TRBJ2-3; TRBD1 might be the D (6 bases). V was trimmed by 3 bases and J by 0 bases, leaving 13 bases between them. The length of the CDR3 is 16 residues. CDR1 and CDR2 from the germline V gene are LGHNA and YSLEER. CDR3: CASSQDSPSSTDTQYF. The CDR3 DNA reads as TGCGCCAGCAGCCAGGACAGTCCGTCTAGCACAGATACGCAGTATTTT.

This clonotype was picked up many times. V and J are TRBV20-1 and TRBJ2-1; 7 bases match TRBD1. V shed 3 bases, J shed 2 bases, and the junction held 4 bases outside the gene matches. CDR3 length: 14 amino acids. Germline lookup yields CDR1 DFQATT and CDR2 SNEGSKA (reference sequence). DNA of the CDR3: TGCAGTGCTAGCCCCGACAGGGCCTACAATGAGCAGTTCTTC. This encodes CSASPDRAYNEQFF.

This chain uses TRBV30 with TRBJ1-6; 11 nucleotides agree with TRBD1. CDR3 size: 16 residues. The ends lost 2 bases at V and 8 bases at J; junction bases unmatched: 8. Germline CDR1 and CDR2: GTSNPN and SVGIG (reference sequence). The CDR3 DNA reads TGTGCCTGGAGTTCGAGGACAGGGGGCTTGTATTCACCCCTCCACTTT. Protein product: CAWSSRTGGLYSPLHF.

This sequence joins TRBV28 and TRBJ1-4; D is uncertain. Germline assignment: CDR1 MDHEN and CDR2 SYDVKM. The CDR3 has 12 amino acids. Trimming left V 3 bases short and J 6 bases short, with 5 bases between. DNA for the CDR3: TGTGCCAGCAGTTTCCCAGATGAAAAACTGTTTTTT. This gives the protein CASSFPDEKLFF.

The rearrangement joins TRBV5-1 to TRBJ2-7; the match to TRBD1 covers 7 bases. V shed 2 bases, J shed 1 base, and the junction held 6 bases outside the gene matches. Looked up from germline, CDR1 is SGHRS and CDR2 is YFSETQ. The CDR3 has 15 residues. CDR3 nucleotides: TGCGCCAGCAGCTTTAGGGACAGCCAATCCTACGAGCAGTACTTC. As protein: CASSFRDSQSYEQYF.

The chain carries TRBV5-5 and TRBJ1-6; D gene unclear. In germline, CDR1 is SGHKS, CDR2 YYEKEE (reference sequence). V shed 4 bases and J shed 7 bases, with 9 bases lying between them. The CDR3 length is 13 residues. CDR3 DNA sequence: TGTGCCAGCAGCCGGGATATAAATTCACCCCTCCACTTT. Translating gives CASSRDINSPLHF.

This clonotype was found many times. This chain links TRBV6-1 with TRBJ2-7, with TRBD2 matching 9 bases. Unmatched junction bases numbered 11, after V lost 5 bases and J lost 0 bases. CDR1 and CDR2 from the germline V gene are MNHNS and SASEGT. The CDR3 sequence is 17 residues long. The CDR3 DNA reads as TGTGCCAGCAGTCCGGTAGCGGGGGCCCTTGGCTCCTACGAGCAGTACGTC. Amino acids: CASSPVAGALGSYEQYV.